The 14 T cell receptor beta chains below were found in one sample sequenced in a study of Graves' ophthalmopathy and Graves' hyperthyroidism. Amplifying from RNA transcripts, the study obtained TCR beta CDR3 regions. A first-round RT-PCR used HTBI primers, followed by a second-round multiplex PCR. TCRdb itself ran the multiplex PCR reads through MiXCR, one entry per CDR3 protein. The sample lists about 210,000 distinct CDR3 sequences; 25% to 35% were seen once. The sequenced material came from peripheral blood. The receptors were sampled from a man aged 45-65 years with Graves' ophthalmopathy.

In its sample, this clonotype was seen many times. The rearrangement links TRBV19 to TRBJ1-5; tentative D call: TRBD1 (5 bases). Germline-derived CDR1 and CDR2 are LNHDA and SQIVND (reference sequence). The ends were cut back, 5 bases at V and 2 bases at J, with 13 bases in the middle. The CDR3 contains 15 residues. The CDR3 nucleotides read TGTGCCAGTAGTGTGCAGGGTCCGGGCAATCAGCCCCAGCATTTT. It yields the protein CASSVQGPGNQPQHF.

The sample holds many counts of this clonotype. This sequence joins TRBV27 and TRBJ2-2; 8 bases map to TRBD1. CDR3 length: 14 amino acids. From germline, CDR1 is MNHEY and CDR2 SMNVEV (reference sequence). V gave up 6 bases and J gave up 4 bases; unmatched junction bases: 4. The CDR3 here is CASSATGGTGELFF. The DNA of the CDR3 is TGTGCCAGCAGCGCCACAGGGGGCACCGGGGAGCTGTTTTTT.

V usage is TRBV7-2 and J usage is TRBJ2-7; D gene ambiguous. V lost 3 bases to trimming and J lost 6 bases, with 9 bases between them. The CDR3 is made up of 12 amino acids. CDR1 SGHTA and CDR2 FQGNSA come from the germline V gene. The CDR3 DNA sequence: TGTGCCAGCAGCTTGTTTGGCGCCGAGCAGTACTTC. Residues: CASSLFGAEQYF. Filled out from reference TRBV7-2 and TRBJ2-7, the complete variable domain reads GAGVSQSPSNKVTEKGKDVELRCDPISGHTALYWYRQSLGQGLEFLIYFQGNSAPDKSGLPSDRFSAERTGGSVSTLTIQRTQQEDSAVYLCASSLFGAEQYFGPGTRLTVT.

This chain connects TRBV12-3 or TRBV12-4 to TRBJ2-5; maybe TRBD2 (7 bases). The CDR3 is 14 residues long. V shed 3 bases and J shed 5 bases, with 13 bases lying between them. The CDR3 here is CASSLGGGRETQYF. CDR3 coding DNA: TGTGCCAGCAGTTTGGGCGGGGGCCGGGAGACCCAGTACTTC.

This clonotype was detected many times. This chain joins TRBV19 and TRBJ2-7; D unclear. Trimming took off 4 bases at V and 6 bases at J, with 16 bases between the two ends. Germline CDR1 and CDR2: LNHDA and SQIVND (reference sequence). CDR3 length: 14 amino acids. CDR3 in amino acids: CASSTQTRHGEQYF. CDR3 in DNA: TGTGCCAGTAGTACCCAAACCAGACATGGCGAGCAGTACTTC.

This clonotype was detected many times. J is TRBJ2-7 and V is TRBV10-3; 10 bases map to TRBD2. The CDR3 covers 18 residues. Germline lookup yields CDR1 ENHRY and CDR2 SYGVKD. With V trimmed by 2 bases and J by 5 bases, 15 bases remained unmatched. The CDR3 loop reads CAISEPLVTSGTVDEQYF. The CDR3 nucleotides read TGTGCCATCAGTGAGCCACTTGTTACTAGCGGGACCGTCGACGAGCAGTACTTC.

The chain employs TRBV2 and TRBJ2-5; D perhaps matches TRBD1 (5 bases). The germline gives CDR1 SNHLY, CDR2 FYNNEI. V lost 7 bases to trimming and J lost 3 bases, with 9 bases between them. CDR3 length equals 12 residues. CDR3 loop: CASTRVEETQYF. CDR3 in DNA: TGTGCCAGCACCAGGGTGGAAGAGACCCAGTACTTC.

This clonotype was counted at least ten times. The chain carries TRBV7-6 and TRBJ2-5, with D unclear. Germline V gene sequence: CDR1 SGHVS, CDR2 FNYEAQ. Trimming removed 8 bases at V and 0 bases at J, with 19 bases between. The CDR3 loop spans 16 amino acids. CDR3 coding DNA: TGTGCCAGCCACCAAGGAATATGGACGGACCAAGAGACCCAGTACTTC. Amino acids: CASHQGIWTDQETQYF.

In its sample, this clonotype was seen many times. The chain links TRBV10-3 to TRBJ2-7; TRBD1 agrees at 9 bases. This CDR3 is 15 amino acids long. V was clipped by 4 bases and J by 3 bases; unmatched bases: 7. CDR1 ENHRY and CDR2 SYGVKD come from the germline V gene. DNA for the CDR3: TGTGCCATCAGTGGACGGACAGGGGACGTCTACGAGCAGTACTTC. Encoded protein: CAISGRTGDVYEQYF.

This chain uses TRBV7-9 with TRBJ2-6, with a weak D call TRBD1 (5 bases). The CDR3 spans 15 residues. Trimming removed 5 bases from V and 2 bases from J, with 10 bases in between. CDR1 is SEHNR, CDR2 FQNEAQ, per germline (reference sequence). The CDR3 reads CASSEGAAGANVLTF. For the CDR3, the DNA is TGTGCCAGCAGCGAAGGGGCTGCTGGGGCCAACGTCCTGACTTTC.

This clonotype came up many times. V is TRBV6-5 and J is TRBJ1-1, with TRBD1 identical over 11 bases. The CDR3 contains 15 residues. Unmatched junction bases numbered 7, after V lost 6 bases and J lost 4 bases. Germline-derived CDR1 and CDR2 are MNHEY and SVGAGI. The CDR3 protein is CASRLGQGASTEAFF. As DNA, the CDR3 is TGTGCCAGCAGACTTGGACAGGGGGCCTCCACTGAAGCTTTCTTT.

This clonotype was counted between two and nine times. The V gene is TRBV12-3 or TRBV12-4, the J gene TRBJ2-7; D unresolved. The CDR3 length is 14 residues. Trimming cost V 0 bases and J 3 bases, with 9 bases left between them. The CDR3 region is CASSLAGPFYEQYF. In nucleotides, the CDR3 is TGTGCCAGCAGTTTAGCAGGTCCATTCTACGAGCAGTACTTC.

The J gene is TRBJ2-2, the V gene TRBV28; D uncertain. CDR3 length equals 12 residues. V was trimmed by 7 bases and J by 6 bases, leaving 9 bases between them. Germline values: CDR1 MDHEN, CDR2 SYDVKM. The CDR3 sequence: CASNQRPGELFF. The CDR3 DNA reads TGTGCCAGCAACCAGCGCCCCGGGGAGCTGTTTTTT. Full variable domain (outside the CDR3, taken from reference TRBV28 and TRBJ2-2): DVKVTQSSRYLVKRTGEKVFLECVQDMDHENMFWYRQDPGLGLRLIYFSYDVKMKEKGDIPEGYSVSREKKERFSLILESASTNQTSMYLCASNQRPGELFFGEGSRLTVL.

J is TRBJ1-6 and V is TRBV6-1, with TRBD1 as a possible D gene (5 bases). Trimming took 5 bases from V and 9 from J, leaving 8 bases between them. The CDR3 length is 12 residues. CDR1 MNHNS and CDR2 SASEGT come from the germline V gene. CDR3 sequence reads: CASSWGGSPLHF. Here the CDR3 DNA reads TGTGCCAGCAGTTGGGGCGGTTCACCCCTCCACTTT.